This T cell receptor beta chain originates from a study of blood T cells in healthy people across ages. Study conclusions and caveats: A roughly linear age-dependent decrease characterized TCR beta diversity per million T cells. It was the long-lived donors that had more naive CD4+ cells and higher diversity than aged donors. Estimates of diversity drawn from one million T cells were considered underestimates.

About this clonotype itself: Its antigen is as yet unknown.

A second PCR of 7 to 11 cycles used a sample-barcoded 5' primer and a J-beta primer mix. TCRdb re-called the 5' RACE reads with MiXCR, one entry per CDR3 protein. This sample carries 1.5 million or so distinct CDR3 sequences, 40% to 45% of them seen once, and the ten largest clones take roughly 3.7%. Each individual donor underwent a draw of about 9.1 milliliters of peripheral blood. The junction had 6 bases not matched to a gene; V was cut back by 1 base and J by 7 bases. The CDR3 contains 13 residues. The germline CDR1 and CDR2 sequences are SQVTM and ANQGSEA. The gene calls are TRBV29-1 and TRBJ2-7, with 8 nucleotides matching TRBD1. Sequencing was performed on blood. This receptor was identified in a woman aged 18-29 years in good health. CDR3 sequence: CSVEGQGWDEQYF. CDR3 coding DNA: TGCAGCGTTGAAGGACAGGGGTGGGATGAGCAGTACTTC.